The clone carrying this T cell receptor (beta chain) occurred a few times. Antigen unknown. These data are taken from a study of T-cell memory formation after mild COVID-19. Study-level points and caveats: Those CD4+ clones that contracted were mainly in CM and EM (CD8+ ones in EMRA).

From 5'RACE with constant-segment primers came TCR alpha and TCR beta cDNA libraries that carried sample barcodes and UMIs. MiXCR was run by TCRdb on the 5' RACE reads, yielding one entry per CDR3 protein. The sample shows about 560,000 distinct CDR3 sequences, less than 25% of them seen only once. The V and J ends lost 5 bases and 7 bases respectively, with 15 bases between them. Germline V lookup: CDR1 MNHEY, CDR2 SVGAGI. This CDR3 has 13 residues. Sample: PBMCs or a T cell subset sorted from them (not recorded which). The sequence was obtained from an adult woman who had mild COVID-19 (a few samples of this study predate the infection). Cell type and time point are not known. V and J are TRBV6-5 and TRBJ2-7; TRBD1 is a possible D gene (6 bases). The CDR3 reads CASSPGQMREQYF. Written as DNA, the CDR3 is TGTGCCAGCAGTCCGGGACAAATGAGGGAGCAGTACTTC.